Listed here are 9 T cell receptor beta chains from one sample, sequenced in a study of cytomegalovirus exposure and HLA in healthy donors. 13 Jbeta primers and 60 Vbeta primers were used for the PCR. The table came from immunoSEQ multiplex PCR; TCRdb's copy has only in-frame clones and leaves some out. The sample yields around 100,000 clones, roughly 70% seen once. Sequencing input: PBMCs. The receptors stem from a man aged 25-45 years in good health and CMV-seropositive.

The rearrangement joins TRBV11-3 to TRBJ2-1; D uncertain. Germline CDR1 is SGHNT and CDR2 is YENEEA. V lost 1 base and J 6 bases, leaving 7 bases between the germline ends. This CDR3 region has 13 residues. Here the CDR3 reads CASSLGEPNEQFF. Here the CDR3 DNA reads TGTGCCAGCAGCTTAGGCGAACCCAATGAGCAGTTCTTC.

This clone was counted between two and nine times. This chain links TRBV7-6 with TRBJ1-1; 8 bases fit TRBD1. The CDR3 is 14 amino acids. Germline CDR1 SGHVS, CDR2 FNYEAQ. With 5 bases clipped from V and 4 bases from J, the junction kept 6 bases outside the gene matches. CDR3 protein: CASSQDRVGTEAFF. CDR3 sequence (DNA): TGTGCCAGCAGCCAGGACAGGGTGGGCACTGAAGCTTTCTTT.

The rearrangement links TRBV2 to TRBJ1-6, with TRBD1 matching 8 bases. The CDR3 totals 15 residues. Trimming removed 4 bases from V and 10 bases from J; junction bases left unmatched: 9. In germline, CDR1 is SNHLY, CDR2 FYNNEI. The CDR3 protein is CASSATDREDSPLHF. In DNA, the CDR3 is TGTGCCAGCAGTGCTACGGACAGGGAGGACTCACCCCTCCACTTT.

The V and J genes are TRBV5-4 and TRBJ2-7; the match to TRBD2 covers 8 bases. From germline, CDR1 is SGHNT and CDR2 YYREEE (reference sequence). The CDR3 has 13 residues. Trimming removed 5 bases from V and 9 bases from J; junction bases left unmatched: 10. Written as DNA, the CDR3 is TGTGCCAGCAGTCGAAGCGGGAGTGCCAGGCAGTACGTC. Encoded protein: CASSRSGSARQYV.

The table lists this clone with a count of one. For the CDR3, the DNA is TGTGCCAGCTCTCTCTCGGACAGGGGGAATAAGGATGGCTACACCTTC. This sequence encodes CASSLSDRGNKDGYTF. This chain uses TRBV18 with TRBJ1-2; 10 bases align to TRBD1. J was trimmed by 6 bases and V by 6 bases; bases with no gene match: 13. The germline gives CDR1 KGHSH, CDR2 LQKENI. This CDR3 is 16 amino acids long.

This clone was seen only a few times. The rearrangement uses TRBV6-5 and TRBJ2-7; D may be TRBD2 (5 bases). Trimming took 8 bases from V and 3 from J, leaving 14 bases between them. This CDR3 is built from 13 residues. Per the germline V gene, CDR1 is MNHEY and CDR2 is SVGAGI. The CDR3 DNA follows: TGTGCCAGCGGCCTTCGGGGTGACTACGAGCAGTACGTC. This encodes CASGLRGDYEQYV.

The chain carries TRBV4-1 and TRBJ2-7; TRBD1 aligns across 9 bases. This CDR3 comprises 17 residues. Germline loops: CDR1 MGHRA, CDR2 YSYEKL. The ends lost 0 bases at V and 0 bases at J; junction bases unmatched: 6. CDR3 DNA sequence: TGCGCCAGCAGCCAAGACCCGACAGGGGGAATCTCCTACGAGCAGTACTTC. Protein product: CASSQDPTGGISYEQYF.

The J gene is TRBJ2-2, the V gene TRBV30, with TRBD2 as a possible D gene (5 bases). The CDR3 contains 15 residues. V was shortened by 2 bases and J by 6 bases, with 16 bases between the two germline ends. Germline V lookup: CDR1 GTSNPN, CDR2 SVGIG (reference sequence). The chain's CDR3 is CAWSNPGLGAGELFF. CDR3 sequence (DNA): TGTGCCTGGAGTAACCCGGGCCTCGGGGCCGGGGAGCTGTTTTTT. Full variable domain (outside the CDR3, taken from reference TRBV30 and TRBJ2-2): SQTIHQWPATLVQPVGSPLSLECTVEGTSNPNLYWYRQAAGRGLQLLFYSVGIGQISSEVPQNLSASRPQDRQFILSSKKLLLSDSGFYLCAWSNPGLGAGELFFGEGSRLTVL.

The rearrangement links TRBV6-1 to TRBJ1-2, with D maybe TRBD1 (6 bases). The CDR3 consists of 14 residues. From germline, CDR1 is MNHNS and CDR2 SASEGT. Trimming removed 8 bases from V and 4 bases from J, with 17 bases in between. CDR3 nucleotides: TGTGCCAGCTACAGGGCCGGCAGGTGCTATGGCTACACCTTC. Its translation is CASYRAGRCYGYTF.